Following are 17 T cell receptor beta chains from one sample sequenced in a study of beta chain features in type 1 diabetes. General study findings and limits: Within each of all four CD4+ subsets, Type 1 diabetes patients had TCRB CDR3s that were moderately but significantly shorter.

Antigens for these TCRs are unknown. All of the isolated RNA was reverse transcribed, so expressed TCRB transcripts were sequenced. TCRdb's copy holds only in-frame clones and misses some; the assay was immunoSEQ multiplex PCR. The sample records approximately 29,000 clones, roughly two thirds being singletons. Sequenced: Tregs from blood. These receptors all come from a woman aged 30 to 39 with type 1 diabetes.

The V call is TRBV6-1, the J call TRBJ2-4; D gene unclear. V lost 3 bases and J 1 base, leaving 4 bases between the germline ends. The CDR3 totals 13 residues. Germline CDR1 MNHNS, CDR2 SASEGT. The CDR3, as DNA: TGTGCCAGCAGTGACATTGCCAAAAACATTCAGTACTTC. Translation: CASSDIAKNIQYF.

This clone was detected only a few times. This sequence joins TRBV5-1 and TRBJ1-2; D is perhaps TRBD1 (5 bases). Deletions cut 1 base from V and 8 bases from J, with 15 bases between. This CDR3 spans 14 amino acids. From germline, CDR1 is SGHRS and CDR2 YFSETQ. The CDR3 nucleotides are TGCGCCAGCAGCTTGTCCAGGGAAACTGGCGGCTACACCTTC. Translated: CASSLSRETGGYTF.

This chain links TRBV5-4 with TRBJ2-5, with 11 bases matching TRBD2. With 4 bases clipped from V and 5 bases from J, the junction kept 7 bases outside the gene matches. Germline V gene lookup returns CDR1 SGHNT and CDR2 YYREEE (reference sequence). The CDR3 runs to 15 residues. The CDR3 DNA reads as TGTGCCAGCAGCGTGACTAGCGGGAAGGGGGAGACCCAGTACTTC. It codes for CASSVTSGKGETQYF.

The J gene is TRBJ2-7, the V gene TRBV20-1; D unclear. The CDR3 is 10 residues long. Germline V gives CDR1 DFQATT, CDR2 SNEGSKA (reference sequence). V was trimmed by 4 bases and J by 5 bases, leaving 6 bases between them. Here the CDR3 reads CSATGNEQYF. CDR3 DNA sequence: TGCAGTGCTACAGGCAACGAGCAGTACTTC.

CDR3 in DNA: TGCAGCGGCTCACAGACCTACAATGAGCAGTTCTTC. Translated, it gives CSGSQTYNEQFF. J is TRBJ2-1 and V is TRBV29-1; D remains ambiguous. Per germline, CDR1 SQVTM and CDR2 ANQGSEA. This CDR3 region has 12 residues. V was shortened by 7 bases and J by 2 bases, with 9 bases between the two germline ends.

The J gene is TRBJ1-5, the V gene TRBV6-1; D possibly corresponds to TRBD1 (6 bases). Germline V gives CDR1 MNHNS, CDR2 SASEGT. This CDR3 comprises 14 residues. The V end was cut by 3 bases, the J end by 8 bases, with 14 bases between. The DNA of the CDR3 is TGTGCCAGCAGTGATACCAGGGGTTGGAAGCCCCAGCATTTT. Its protein is CASSDTRGWKPQHF.

This chain links TRBV10-3 with TRBJ1-6; 7 bases agree with TRBD1. Germline V gene lookup returns CDR1 ENHRY and CDR2 SYGVKD. The CDR3 totals 15 residues. Germline trimming cut 0 bases from V and 6 bases from J; bases unmatched to any gene: 2. The CDR3: CAISESGTVNSPLHF. The CDR3, as DNA: TGTGCCATCAGTGAGTCGGGGACAGTTAATTCACCCCTCCACTTT.

The chain carries TRBV30 and TRBJ1-5; D remains ambiguous. Trimming stripped 3 bases from V and 11 bases from J, with 11 bases between. This CDR3 has 11 amino acids. CDR1 and CDR2 (germline): GTSNPN, SVGIG (reference sequence). The CDR3 loop is CAWSYGAAQHF. Here the CDR3 DNA reads TGTGCCTGGAGCTACGGCGCGGCCCAGCATTTT.

This clone was detected only a few times. The CDR3 sequence: CASSLTGTEAFF. CDR3 in DNA: TGTGCCAGCAGCTTGACGGGGACTGAAGCTTTCTTT. This chain uses TRBV5-6 with TRBJ1-1, with D unresolved. This CDR3 has 12 residues. Germline lookup yields CDR1 SGHDT and CDR2 YYEEEE. V lost 1 base, J lost 5 bases, and 6 bases lay in between. The variable domain in full, completed from reference TRBV5-6 and TRBJ1-1, reads DAGVTQSPTHLIKTRGQQVTLRCSPKSGHDTVSWYQQALGQGPQFIFQYYEEEERQRGNFPDRFSGHQFPNYSSELNVNALLLGDSALYLCASSLTGTEAFFGQGTRLTVV.

The gene calls are TRBV5-6 and TRBJ2-1; 16 positions agree with TRBD2. J lost 9 bases, V lost 4 bases, and 4 bases had no gene match. Germline lookup yields CDR1 SGHDT and CDR2 YYEEEE. The CDR3 contains 15 residues. CDR3 DNA sequence: TGTGCCAGCAGCACGGGACTAGCGGGAGGGTTTGAGCAGTTCTTC. Residues: CASSTGLAGGFEQFF.

In its sample, this clone was seen once. CDR3 in DNA: TGCAGCGGCAAGTCCGGGTTAAACACCGGGGAGCTGTTTTTT. Translation: CSGKSGLNTGELFF. V and J are TRBV29-1 and TRBJ2-2; D unclear. This CDR3 contains 14 residues. In germline, CDR1 is SQVTM, CDR2 ANQGSEA. The V end was cut by 7 bases, the J end by 2 bases, with 14 bases between.

This chain connects TRBV19 to TRBJ1-5; possible D gene TRBD1, 5 bases. The CDR3 is made up of 13 amino acids. The ends were cut back, 4 bases at V and 7 bases at J, with 11 bases in the middle. From germline, CDR1 is LNHDA and CDR2 SQIVND (reference sequence). The CDR3 here is CASSTGRVQPQHF. CDR3 in DNA: TGTGCCAGTAGTACAGGGAGGGTACAGCCCCAGCATTTT.

This chain uses TRBV5-1 with TRBJ1-1; D might be TRBD1 (5 bases). CDR1 is SGHRS and CDR2 is YFSETQ in the germline V gene. The CDR3 has 14 residues. V lost 4 bases to trimming and J lost 3 bases, with 13 bases between them. The chain's CDR3 is CASSRRGVDTEAFF. The CDR3 coding sequence is TGCGCCAGCAGCCGACGGGGGGTTGACACTGAAGCTTTCTTT.

The chain employs TRBV15 and TRBJ2-7; D gene uncertain. Trimming cost V 3 bases and J 2 bases, with 11 bases left between them. The CDR3 covers 14 residues. Germline values: CDR1 LNHNV, CDR2 YYDKDF (reference sequence). The CDR3 DNA follows: TGTGCCACCAGCAGGTCTAGAAACCCCTACGAGCAGTACTTC. Its translation: CATSRSRNPYEQYF.

This clone was seen a handful of times. The rearrangement uses TRBV18 and TRBJ1-1; D may be TRBD1 (5 bases). V was cut by 6 bases and J by 1 base, with 12 bases left in between. This CDR3 region has 14 residues. Germline V gene sequence: CDR1 KGHSH, CDR2 LQKENI. CDR3: CASSLSGGNTEAFF. CDR3 coding DNA: TGTGCCAGCTCCCTCTCCGGGGGGAACACTGAAGCTTTCTTT.

The chain links TRBV4-1 to TRBJ1-4; D is unresolved. Trimming stripped 1 base from V and 5 bases from J, with 8 bases between. Germline CDR1 MGHRA, CDR2 YSYEKL. This CDR3 region has 14 residues. The CDR3 spells CASSQVGGNEKLFF. CDR3 DNA sequence: TGCGCCAGCAGCCAAGTGGGAGGGAATGAAAAACTGTTTTTT.

The chain joins TRBV2 to TRBJ1-1; 9 nucleotides line up with TRBD1. The CDR3 extends over 15 amino acids. After removal of 7 bases from V and 2 bases from J, the junction contained 8 bases not matched to a gene. Germline V gene lookup returns CDR1 SNHLY and CDR2 FYNNEI. In DNA form, the CDR3 reads TGTGCCAGCATCCTACAGGGGGCACAAAACACTGAAGCTTTCTTT. This encodes CASILQGAQNTEAFF.